The 23 T cell receptor beta chains given below trace back to one sample, sequenced in a study of technical replicates of blood from a handful of donors. Generated by immunoSEQ multiplex PCR, the TCRdb table keeps only in-frame clones and is missing some. This sample has roughly 48,000 clones; around 90% occur once, and the top ten carry 3.9%. Sample: PBMCs. Source of these receptors: a human donor in good health. Some clones in this sample may be carry-over from other donors' samples.

The CDR3 coding sequence is TGTGCCATCAGTGAGGGGGGGGACACTGAAGCTTTCTTT. Its protein product is CAISEGGDTEAFF. The chain has TRBV10-3 and TRBJ1-1; maybe TRBD1 (5 bases). The CDR3 has 13 residues. Trimming stripped 2 bases from V and 3 bases from J, with 7 bases between. Germline CDR1 reads ENHRY; CDR2 reads SYGVKD.

This chain links TRBV9 with TRBJ2-3; 10 bases are a match to TRBD2. Germline V gene sequence: CDR1 SGDLS, CDR2 YYNGEE. This CDR3 is 16 amino acids long. Trimming removed 3 bases from V and 3 bases from J; junction bases left unmatched: 7. CDR3 DNA sequence: TGTGCCAGCAGCGCTCCGAGCGGGGGGGCAACAGATACGCAGTATTTT. Translating it yields CASSAPSGGATDTQYF.

The chain has TRBV4-2 and TRBJ2-1; tentative D call: TRBD2 (5 bases). V dropped 0 bases and J dropped 8 bases, with 14 bases sitting between them. The length of the CDR3 is 15 residues. CDR1 and CDR2 from the germline V gene are LGHNA and YNFKEQ. In DNA, the CDR3 is TGTGCCAGCAGCCAAGAACTACTAGGTGGCGATGAGCAGTTCTTC. Its translation: CASSQELLGGDEQFF.

The rearrangement links TRBV28 to TRBJ1-2; TRBD1 might be the D (5 bases). The CDR3 has 14 residues. V lost 3 bases to trimming and J lost 4 bases, with 12 bases between them. Germline lookup yields CDR1 MDHEN and CDR2 SYDVKM. The DNA of the CDR3 is TGTGCCAGCAGTTTGGGGGGTGGAGGCTATGGCTACACCTTC. Translated: CASSLGGGGYGYTF.

V gene TRBV2 combines with J gene TRBJ2-3, with 7 positions matching TRBD1. Germline CDR1 is SNHLY and CDR2 is FYNNEI. J was trimmed by 4 bases and V by 6 bases; bases with no gene match: 16. This CDR3 comprises 17 residues. The CDR3 sequence: CASRGGQGSPGSDTQYF. DNA of the CDR3: TGTGCCAGCAGAGGGGGCCAGGGGTCACCCGGCTCAGATACGCAGTATTTT. Looking up the rest from reference TRBV2 and TRBJ2-3 gives the full variable domain: EPEVTQTPSHQVTQMGQEVILRCVPISNHLYFYWYRQILGQKVEFLVSFYNNEISEKSEIFDDQFSVERPDGSNFTLKIRSTKLEDSAMYFCASRGGQGSPGSDTQYFGPGTRLTVL.

The J gene is TRBJ1-4, the V gene TRBV7-9; 10 bases fit TRBD1. Looked up from germline, CDR1 is SEHNR and CDR2 is FQNEAQ (reference sequence). The V and J ends lost 5 bases and 6 bases, in that order; junction bases with no gene match: 6. This CDR3 contains 15 residues. CDR3 DNA: TGTGCCAGCAGCCCGCGGACAGGGGGGGATGAAAAACTGTTTTTT. Protein: CASSPRTGGDEKLFF.

The chain has TRBV29-1 and TRBJ2-2; the match to TRBD2 covers 9 bases. The CDR3 sequence is 14 residues long. In germline, CDR1 is SQVTM, CDR2 ANQGSEA. Trimming at V came to 5 bases and at J to 6 bases, leaving 7 bases not matched to a gene. This CDR3 is CSVYRGREAGELFF. The CDR3 nucleotides read TGCAGCGTTTATCGCGGGAGGGAGGCCGGGGAGCTGTTTTTT.

The J gene is TRBJ1-1, the V gene TRBV5-1; TRBD1 matches at 7 bases. CDR1 and CDR2 from the germline V gene are SGHRS and YFSETQ. V lost 2 bases to trimming and J lost 2 bases; unmatched junction nucleotides: 3. The CDR3 has 14 amino acids. DNA for the CDR3: TGCGCCAGCAGCTTTGGACAGGTCAACACTGAAGCTTTCTTT. It encodes CASSFGQVNTEAFF.

The rearrangement uses TRBV7-9 and TRBJ2-1; no firm D call. The CDR3 is 13 residues long. V lost 5 bases and J 10 bases, leaving 15 bases between the germline ends. Germline-derived CDR1 and CDR2 are SEHNR and FQNEAQ (reference sequence). CDR3: CASSQLRLPEQFF. CDR3 DNA sequence: TGTGCCAGCAGCCAATTAAGACTCCCGGAGCAGTTCTTC.

This sequence joins TRBV30 and TRBJ1-2; no definite D call. V was clipped by 3 bases and J by 8 bases, with 13 bases between them. Germline CDR1 is GTSNPN and CDR2 is SVGIG (reference sequence). The CDR3 consists of 12 residues. CDR3 nucleotides: TGTGCCTGGAGCCCGAGTCCGAGGGGCTACACCTTC. Amino acids: CAWSPSPRGYTF.

This chain connects TRBV7-9 to TRBJ2-7; 7 bases map to TRBD1. Germline trimming cut 3 bases from V and 5 bases from J; bases unmatched to any gene: 4. In germline, CDR1 is SEHNR, CDR2 FQNEAQ (reference sequence). The CDR3 is made up of 13 amino acids. The CDR3 DNA reads TGTGCCAGCAGCTTTGACAGGGTGAACGAGCAGTACTTC. It yields the protein CASSFDRVNEQYF.

The chain carries TRBV6-1 and TRBJ2-3; D remains unclear. Trimming removed 2 bases at V and 7 bases at J, with 10 bases between. The CDR3 runs 13 residues. From germline, CDR1 is MNHNS and CDR2 SASEGT. The CDR3 bases are TGTGCCAGCAGTGAATCGCTCCACAATACGCAGTATTTT. The encoded protein is CASSESLHNTQYF.

The chain is built from TRBV18 and TRBJ2-1; 11 bases map to TRBD2. Germline loops: CDR1 KGHSH, CDR2 LQKENI. J was trimmed by 6 bases and V by 8 bases; bases with no gene match: 6. The CDR3 has 14 amino acids. The CDR3 DNA follows: TGTGCCAGCGGGCTAGCGGGAGGCCGCAATGAGCAGTTCTTC. Translating it yields CASGLAGGRNEQFF.

This clone was counted a single time. The rearrangement joins TRBV5-1 to TRBJ2-6; D is unresolved. The V end was cut by 1 base, the J end by 2 bases, with 10 bases between. Germline CDR1 reads SGHRS; CDR2 reads YFSETQ. CDR3 length equals 16 residues. The CDR3 reads CASSLSPGAGANVLTF. DNA for the CDR3: TGCGCCAGCAGCTTGAGCCCGGGTGCTGGGGCCAACGTCCTGACTTTC.

The chain combines TRBV6-5 with TRBJ2-5, with a tentative D call TRBD2 (6 bases). Germline loops: CDR1 MNHEY, CDR2 SVGAGI. V dropped 0 bases and J dropped 5 bases, with 16 bases sitting between them. The CDR3 loop spans 16 amino acids. The CDR3 DNA sequence: TGTGCCAGCAGTTACTCGAGACCTGGGGCGGGGGAGACCCAGTACTTC. Translated: CASSYSRPGAGETQYF.

The rearrangement uses TRBV7-7 and TRBJ2-5; TRBD2 matches 13 bases. Germline V gene data show CDR1 as SSHAT and CDR2 as FNYEAQ (reference sequence). The V segment lost 5 bases and the J segment 2 bases; nucleotides outside the gene matches: 2. The CDR3 is 15 amino acids. The CDR3 loop reads CASSPLAGGQETQYF. The CDR3 DNA follows: TGTGCCAGCAGCCCACTAGCGGGGGGGCAAGAGACCCAGTACTTC. Together with reference TRBV7-7 and TRBJ2-5, the CDR3 gives the full variable domain: GAGVSQSPRYKVTKRGQDVTLRCDPISSHATLYWYQQALGQGPEFLTYFNYEAQPDKSGLPSDRFSAERPEGSISTLTIQRTEQRDSAMYRCASSPLAGGQETQYFGPGTRLLVL.

The V and J genes are TRBV4-2 and TRBJ1-2; 8 positions agree with TRBD1. The ends lost 7 bases at V and 7 bases at J; junction bases unmatched: 11. The CDR3 spans 14 residues. CDR1 LGHNA and CDR2 YNFKEQ come from the germline V gene. CDR3 in DNA: TGTGCCAGCATCCTCGATCCAGGGACAGGTGGCTACACCTTC. This sequence encodes CASILDPGTGGYTF.

The rearrangement links TRBV27 to TRBJ2-1, with 12 bases that match TRBD2. CDR3 size: 14 residues. V gave up 4 bases and J gave up 7 bases; unmatched junction bases: 2. In germline, CDR1 is MNHEY, CDR2 SMNVEV (reference sequence). The CDR3 nucleotides read TGTGCCAGCAGTTGGGGGACTAGCGGGAATGAGCAGTTCTTC. Translating gives CASSWGTSGNEQFF.

The chain recombines TRBV27 with TRBJ1-2; 8 positions agree with TRBD1. V lost 0 bases and J lost 4; bases outside the gene matches: 4. Germline CDR1 reads MNHEY; CDR2 reads SMNVEV (reference sequence). This CDR3 is 15 amino acids long. The CDR3 DNA sequence: TGTGCCAGCAGTTTATCGTCAGGGACAGGCTATGGCTACACCTTC. It encodes CASSLSSGTGYGYTF.

This chain uses TRBV7-3 with TRBJ2-1; TRBD2 matches at 7 bases. Germline lookup yields CDR1 SGHTA and CDR2 FQGTGA. The CDR3 extends over 15 amino acids. With 2 bases clipped from V and 4 bases from J, the junction kept 5 bases outside the gene matches. CDR3 residues: CASSLSGGSYNEQFF. DNA of the CDR3: TGTGCCAGCAGCTTATCCGGGGGGTCTTACAATGAGCAGTTCTTC.

This chain connects TRBV18 to TRBJ2-5, with D possibly being TRBD1 (6 bases). This CDR3 spans 13 amino acids. V lost 2 bases, J lost 11 bases, and 15 bases lay in between. Germline CDR1 KGHSH, CDR2 LQKENI. This CDR3 is CASSPSDSQKQYF. CDR3 nucleotides: TGTGCCAGCTCACCATCGGACAGCCAGAAACAGTACTTC.

The J gene is TRBJ2-5, the V gene TRBV29-1, with D unclear. The CDR3 runs to 12 residues. Trimming cost V 6 bases and J 5 bases, with 13 bases left between them. The germline V gene encodes CDR1 SQVTM and CDR2 ANQGSEA. CDR3 bases: TGCAGCGTAAACGAGGTTCTTGAGACCCAGTACTTC. This encodes CSVNEVLETQYF.

Here the CDR3 reads CASSDTGVTQYF. The CDR3 region has the DNA TGTGCCAGCAGTGATACAGGGGTGACCCAGTACTTC. The chain carries TRBV2 and TRBJ2-5; 7 bases fit TRBD1. This CDR3 has 12 residues. Germline trimming cut 3 bases from V and 7 bases from J; bases unmatched to any gene: 2. CDR1 is SNHLY and CDR2 is FYNNEI in the germline V gene.